What follows are 2 T cell receptor beta chains derived from one specimen sequenced in a study of blood T cell repertoires in COVID-19. Only in-frame clones appear in the TCRdb table, and some are missing; sequencing was by immunoSEQ multiplex PCR. Of about 270,000 clones in the sample, approximately 77% are singletons; the top ten hold roughly 3%. The sample taken for sequencing was peripheral blood. The receptors were sampled from a woman between 18 and 29 years old with acute or convalescent COVID-19.

V is TRBV28 and J is TRBJ1-5, with 7 bases lining up with TRBD1. This CDR3 spans 17 amino acids. Germline CDR1 and CDR2: MDHEN and SYDVKM. J was trimmed by 7 bases and V by 4 bases; bases with no gene match: 16. The CDR3 DNA reads as TGTGCCAGCAGTTCTTCACCCGGGACAGAGTTTAACCAGCCCCAGCATTTT. This encodes CASSSSPGTEFNQPQHF.

This CDR3 reads CASSSSSGRGLGGEQFF. CDR3 sequence (DNA): TGTGCCAGCAGCTCCTCTAGCGGGAGGGGGCTCGGCGGTGAGCAGTTCTTC. This rearrangement joins TRBV7-2 to TRBJ2-1; 12 bases match TRBD2. The CDR3 extends over 17 amino acids. Germline loops: CDR1 SGHTA, CDR2 FQGNSA. V was clipped by 4 bases and J by 9 bases; unmatched bases: 13.